This T cell receptor beta chain was found in a study of PD-1 blockade in classical Hodgkin lymphoma. Noted time point: cycle 4 day 1 (C4D1), after less than 7 weeks of nivolumab. Every one of the patients relapsed after autologous stem cell transplantation (brentuximab vedotin exposure was variable). Complete response, partial response or progressive disease made up the best responses. V trimming: 8 bases; J trimming: 4 bases; junction bases outside the gene matches: 9. The CDR3 runs 15 residues. The germline gives CDR1 MNHNY, CDR2 SVGAGI (reference sequence). TCRdb keeps only in-frame clones here, not all; method: immunoSEQ multiplex PCR. Of 21,000 or so clones listed, around 85% were seen once; the top ten hold less than 15%.

The chain recombines TRBV6-6 with TRBJ1-3; 9 positions agree with TRBD1. The receptor was isolated from a human donor with classical Hodgkin lymphoma. This specimen was peripheral blood mononuclear cells (PBMCs), taken before the fourth cycle of nivolumab. The CDR3 is CASRPGQGDGNTIYF. The CDR3 bases are TGTGCCAGCCGTCCGGGACAGGGCGACGGAAACACCATATATTTT.